This TCR beta chain was sequenced in a study of blood T cell repertoires in COVID-19. The germline CDR1 and CDR2 sequences are SGHNT and YENEEA. The CDR3 extends over 16 amino acids. The V segment lost 5 bases and the J segment 9 bases; nucleotides outside the gene matches: 13. Using immunoSEQ multiplex PCR, the repertoire was profiled, and TCRdb retains in-frame clones only, with some absent. The sample holds about 140,000 clones, about 90% seen once. The clonotype was recovered from a woman aged 60-75 years with acute or convalescent COVID-19. Input material: peripheral blood. The chain combines TRBV11-3 with TRBJ2-7; TRBD2 matches at 13 bases. The CDR3 DNA follows: TGTGCCAGCAGCCTTGGGACTAGCGGGGCCGGTATAGTGCAGTACTTC. It translates to CASSLGTSGAGIVQYF.